One sample yielded the 30 T cell receptor beta chains listed below, sequenced in a study of blood T cell repertoires in COVID-19 (TCRdb year 2020). The receptor library was made with the immunoSEQ multiplex PCR assay. This immuneACCESS table, as held by TCRdb, lists in-frame sequences with V and J called but not all clones. Of the missing ones, under half trace to an unresolved V gene in checked studies; the others have no known cause. The sample records approximately 340,000 clones, around four fifths of which are singletons. Of the sample, 3% falls within the top ten clones. The specimen was peripheral blood. The receptors here all came from a man between 25 and 39 years old with active or convalescent COVID-19.

V usage is TRBV28 and J usage is TRBJ1-5; D remains unclear. V gave up 2 bases and J gave up 3 bases, with 8 bases separating them. The CDR3 has 14 residues. Germline V lookup: CDR1 MDHEN, CDR2 SYDVKM. The CDR3 coding sequence is TGTGCCAGCAGTTTACGGGGAAACAATCAGCCCCAGCATTTT. Protein: CASSLRGNNQPQHF.

This chain connects TRBV3-1 (or the pseudogene TRBV3-2) to TRBJ2-5; TRBD2 matches at 7 bases. V was pared by 4 bases and J by 5 bases, with 7 bases of the junction left unmatched. Germline-derived CDR1 and CDR2 are LGHDT and YNNKEL (reference sequence). The CDR3 has 14 amino acids. CDR3: CASSPWDYKETQYF. For the CDR3, the DNA is TGTGCCAGCAGCCCGTGGGACTACAAGGAGACCCAGTACTTC.

V and J are TRBV20-1 and TRBJ2-1; TRBD2 matches 10 bases. The CDR3 sequence is 13 residues long. Germline loops: CDR1 DFQATT, CDR2 SNEGSKA (reference sequence). V shed 3 bases, J shed 8 bases, and the junction held 4 bases outside the gene matches. The CDR3 loop reads CSASGTSVDEQFF. The DNA for the CDR3 is TGCAGTGCTAGTGGGACTAGCGTGGATGAGCAGTTCTTC.

The rearrangement uses TRBV4-1 and TRBJ2-3; 8 bases line up with TRBD2. The V segment lost 2 bases and the J segment 2 bases; nucleotides outside the gene matches: 3. The CDR3 sequence is 15 residues long. Germline V gene lookup returns CDR1 MGHRA and CDR2 YSYEKL. The CDR3 reads CASSQLGLATDTQYF. In nucleotides, the CDR3 is TGCGCCAGCAGCCAACTCGGACTAGCCACAGATACGCAGTATTTT.

This clone was seen just once. This rearrangement joins TRBV6-5 to TRBJ1-6; TRBD1 is a possible D gene (5 bases). The ends were cut back, 6 bases at V and 8 bases at J, with 17 bases in the middle. CDR3 length: 15 residues. Germline lookup yields CDR1 MNHEY and CDR2 SVGAGI. The CDR3: CASSWGQGFYSPLHF. CDR3 DNA: TGTGCCAGCAGCTGGGGTCAGGGATTTTATTCACCCCTCCACTTT.

CDR3 sequence reads: CAISEAGASYGYTF. The CDR3 nucleotides read TGTGCCATCAGTGAAGCAGGGGCTTCCTATGGCTACACCTTC. This chain uses TRBV10-3 with TRBJ1-2; weak D call: TRBD1 (6 bases). Trimming stripped 3 bases from V and 4 bases from J, with 12 bases between. Germline values: CDR1 ENHRY, CDR2 SYGVKD. The CDR3 extends over 14 amino acids.

As concerns this clone: Other DNA variants within this sample encode the same CDR3. The J gene is TRBJ2-2, the V gene TRBV5-1; no reliable D call. Trimming took 0 bases from V and 1 from J, leaving 4 bases between them. The CDR3 covers 14 residues. Germline V lookup: CDR1 SGHRS, CDR2 YFSETQ. The CDR3, as DNA: TGCGCCAGCAGCTTGGGACAGAACACCGGGGAGCTGTTTTTT. It encodes CASSLGQNTGELFF. Using reference TRBV5-1 and TRBJ2-2 for the parts outside the CDR3, the full variable domain is KAGVTQTPRYLIKTRGQQVTLSCSPISGHRSVSWYQQTPGQGLQFLFEYFSETQRNKGNFPGRFSGRQFSNSRSEMNVSTLELGDSALYLCASSLGQNTGELFFGEGSRLTVL.

The gene calls are TRBV30 and TRBJ2-2; maybe TRBD1 (5 bases). CDR1 GTSNPN and CDR2 SVGIG come from the germline V gene (reference sequence). Trimming took off 3 bases at V and 7 bases at J, with 15 bases between the two ends. The length of the CDR3 is 14 residues. CDR3 in DNA: TGTGCCTGGAGGAGTAAGGGGCTCGGCGGGGAGCTGTTTTTT. As protein: CAWRSKGLGGELFF.

The gene calls are TRBV21-1 and TRBJ1-5. TRBV21-1 is a known pseudogene. This CDR3 region has 14 residues. The CDR3: CASSKIEGNQPQHF. The CDR3 bases are TGTGCCAGCAGCAAAATAGAGGGCAATCAGCCCCAGCATTTT.

This clone was counted a few times. The chain joins TRBV7-2 to TRBJ2-7; no definite D call. Trimming cost V 0 bases and J 5 bases, with 17 bases left between them. CDR1 is SGHTA and CDR2 is FQGNSA in the germline V gene. This CDR3 contains 16 residues. The CDR3 coding sequence is TGTGCCAGCAGCTTAGCGGCTAGTCGCCGCGTCCACGAGCAGTACTTC. This encodes CASSLAASRRVHEQYF.

V usage is TRBV11-2 and J usage is TRBJ2-7; 12 bases are shared with TRBD2. The V and J ends lost 5 bases and 2 bases, in that order; junction bases with no gene match: 7. Germline CDR1 reads SGHAT; CDR2 reads FQNNGV. This CDR3 contains 16 residues. The DNA for the CDR3 is TGTGCCAGCAGCGCCACTAGCGGGGGGCCCGCCTACGAGCAGTACTTC. It is translated as CASSATSGGPAYEQYF.

This sequence joins TRBV28 and TRBJ2-7; 10 bases are a match to TRBD2. J gave up 5 bases and V 3 bases, and 7 bases lay outside the gene matches. CDR1 and CDR2 (germline): MDHEN, SYDVKM. CDR3 size: 15 residues. The CDR3 reads CASSFGTSVFDEQYF. In nucleotides, the CDR3 is TGTGCCAGCAGTTTCGGGACTAGCGTTTTCGACGAGCAGTACTTC.

The chain carries TRBV5-1 and TRBJ1-3; a possible D gene is TRBD1 (5 bases). Germline CDR1 reads SGHRS; CDR2 reads YFSETQ. CDR3 length: 16 amino acids. Trimming cost V 1 base and J 0 bases, with 11 bases left between them. The CDR3 DNA is TGCGCCAGCAGCTTGAGCCCGGGGGGCTCTGGAAACACCATATATTTT. It yields the protein CASSLSPGGSGNTIYF.

This chain uses TRBV19 with TRBJ1-5; TRBD1 is a possible D gene (6 bases). The CDR3 is 16 residues long. The germline CDR1 and CDR2 sequences are LNHDA and SQIVND (reference sequence). V was cut by 6 bases and J by 6 bases, with 21 bases left in between. For the CDR3, the DNA is TGTGCCAGTAGAGAGACAGGTGTCAATGGAGGTCAGCCCCAGCATTTT. Its protein product is CASRETGVNGGQPQHF.

This rearrangement joins TRBV29-1 to TRBJ1-4, with 7 bases that match TRBD1. Germline assignment: CDR1 SQVTM and CDR2 ANQGSEA. This CDR3 is 12 amino acids long. J lost 7 bases, V lost 4 bases, and 3 bases had no gene match. The CDR3 region is CSVGTGSEKLFF. The CDR3 nucleotides are TGCAGCGTTGGGACAGGTAGTGAAAAACTGTTTTTT.

The rearrangement uses TRBV4-1 and TRBJ2-7; 15 nucleotides align to TRBD2. The length of the CDR3 is 18 residues. V was clipped by 4 bases and J by 1 base; unmatched bases: 8. Germline CDR1 and CDR2: MGHRA and YSYEKL. CDR3 sequence reads: CASSLTGGLAGGSYEQYF. DNA for the CDR3: TGCGCCAGCAGCCTTACTGGGGGACTAGCGGGGGGATCCTACGAGCAGTACTTC.

This clone has a handful of counts. V gene TRBV6-2 or TRBV6-3 combines with J gene TRBJ2-7, with 12 bases matching TRBD2. J was trimmed by 5 bases and V by 5 bases; bases with no gene match: 13. CDR3 size: 17 residues. The V gene's germline CDR1 is MNHEY and CDR2 SVGEGT. CDR3 DNA sequence: TGTGCCAGCAGTCCCTTCGGGCTAGCGGGGGGGCCTGACGAGCAGTACTTC. Translated: CASSPFGLAGGPDEQYF.

V usage is TRBV11-3 and J usage is TRBJ1-2, with D possibly being TRBD1 (6 bases). CDR3 length equals 13 residues. V shed 2 bases and J shed 6 bases, with 10 bases lying between them. Looked up from germline, CDR1 is SGHNT and CDR2 is YENEEA. CDR3 region: CASSLQQGDGYTF. As DNA, the CDR3 is TGTGCCAGCAGCTTACAACAGGGAGATGGCTACACCTTC.

This clone was picked up a small number of times. This rearrangement joins TRBV18 to TRBJ1-2, with D unclear. CDR1 and CDR2 (germline): KGHSH, LQKENI. The CDR3 length is 19 residues. Trimming removed 4 bases from V and 3 bases from J, with 27 bases in between. The CDR3 DNA reads TGTGCCAGCTCACACCAACCCCTAACGACGCGCGGTCCCTACTATGGCTACACCTTC. Translated, it gives CASSHQPLTTRGPYYGYTF.

The CDR3 region is CASSFRYRAHPNEKLFF. The CDR3 coding sequence is TGTGCCAGCAGCTTTCGTTACAGGGCCCACCCGAATGAAAAACTGTTTTTT. V gene TRBV5-8 combines with J gene TRBJ1-4, with TRBD1 as a possible D gene (6 bases). V dropped 2 bases and J dropped 5 bases, with 19 bases sitting between them. The CDR3 contains 17 residues. From germline, CDR1 is SGHTS and CDR2 YDEGEE.

This chain joins TRBV6-5 and TRBJ2-7; the match to TRBD2 covers 9 bases. The ends lost 6 bases at V and 4 bases at J; junction bases unmatched: 4. The CDR3 runs to 13 residues. CDR1 and CDR2 (germline): MNHEY, SVGAGI. The CDR3 spells CASRTSGTYEQYF. For the CDR3, the DNA is TGTGCCAGCAGGACTAGCGGCACTTACGAGCAGTACTTC.

The rearrangement joins TRBV21-1 to TRBJ1-6; the D segment call TRBD1 is taken from the table without a DNA check. TRBV21-1 is designated a pseudogene. The CDR3 extends over 15 amino acids. The CDR3: CASRPGRIDNSPLHF. Written as DNA, the CDR3 is TGTGCCAGCAGGCCAGGCAGGATTGATAATTCACCCCTCCACTTT.

This sequence joins TRBV2 and TRBJ2-2, with 12 bases fitting TRBD2. Unmatched junction bases numbered 3, after V lost 5 bases and J lost 2 bases. CDR3 length equals 16 residues. Germline V gives CDR1 SNHLY, CDR2 FYNNEI. CDR3 bases: TGTGCCAGCAGTCGGACTAGCGGGGACAACACCGGGGAGCTGTTTTTT. It specifies CASSRTSGDNTGELFF.

In its sample, this clone was seen once. This chain connects TRBV27 to TRBJ1-6, with a possible D match to TRBD1 (6 bases). This CDR3 is 15 amino acids long. Germline-derived CDR1 and CDR2 are MNHEY and SMNVEV (reference sequence). V was trimmed by 3 bases and J by 7 bases, leaving 13 bases between them. The CDR3 nucleotides are TGTGCCAGCAGTTTGGGCGGGGGGCGGAATTCACCCCTCCACTTT. Amino acids: CASSLGGGRNSPLHF.

The chain links TRBV7-9 to TRBJ2-7, with D maybe TRBD2 (5 bases). There are 15 residues in the CDR3. Germline V CDR1 and CDR2: SEHNR, FQNEAQ (reference sequence). V lost 3 bases and J 7 bases, leaving 19 bases between the germline ends. The CDR3 here is CASSFWLANLGEQYF. CDR3 nucleotide sequence: TGTGCCAGCAGCTTTTGGCTAGCTAACCTCGGGGAGCAGTACTTC.

The V gene is TRBV9, the J gene TRBJ2-2; 7 positions match TRBD2. This CDR3 is built from 18 residues. The V gene end was trimmed by 0 bases and the J gene end by 0 bases; junction bases not matched to a gene: 8. CDR1 and CDR2 from the germline V gene are SGDLS and YYNGEE. CDR3 nucleotide sequence: TGTGCCAGCAGCGTAGGAGGTAGCGGGTTCGCGAACACCGGGGAGCTGTTTTTT. This translates into CASSVGGSGFANTGELFF.

The CDR3 loop is CATSEETGEVQYF. Here the CDR3 DNA reads TGTGCCACCAGTGAAGAGACAGGGGAGGTCCAGTACTTC. The rearrangement uses TRBV24-1 and TRBJ2-5; 8 bases are a match to TRBD1. This CDR3 is built from 13 residues. The V and J ends lost 4 bases and 10 bases, in that order; junction bases with no gene match: 7. Germline V gene lookup returns CDR1 KGHDR and CDR2 SFDVKD.

The chain is built from TRBV6-1 and TRBJ1-5; 10 positions agree with TRBD1. Per the germline V gene, CDR1 is MNHNS and CDR2 is SASEGT. The CDR3 sequence is 14 residues long. J lost 6 bases, V lost 6 bases, and 5 bases had no gene match. CDR3 sequence (DNA): TGTGCCAGCAGACTTGACAGGGGGCTTCAGCCCCAGCATTTT. It is translated as CASRLDRGLQPQHF.

The chain has TRBV6-5 and TRBJ2-7; TRBD1 matches 9 bases. Trimming took 0 bases from V and 2 from J; bases not matched to a gene: 2. CDR3 length: 15 amino acids. Germline V gives CDR1 MNHEY, CDR2 SVGAGI. The CDR3 is CASSYSTGGTYEQYF. In DNA, the CDR3 is TGTGCCAGCAGTTACTCGACAGGGGGTACCTACGAGCAGTACTTC.

This chain joins TRBV30 and TRBJ1-2, with 8 bases aligning to TRBD1. The CDR3 consists of 15 residues. The ends lost 2 bases at V and 2 bases at J; junction bases unmatched: 7. Germline loops: CDR1 GTSNPN, CDR2 SVGIG (reference sequence). Here the CDR3 reads CAWSPTRTGNYGYTF. As DNA, the CDR3 is TGTGCCTGGAGTCCGACTCGGACAGGGAACTATGGCTACACCTTC.